The rows below give T cell receptor beta chains drawn from one sample of a study of identical twins. TCRdb fed the 5' RACE reads into MiXCR, producing one record per CDR3 protein. This sample has about 490,000 distinct CDR3 sequences, with 12% to 15% found just once. These data were likewise used in another study, on yellow fever vaccine responses in identical twins.

Sequences were obtained from CD4+ T cells sorted from blood. The receptors shown here come from a woman between 18 and 29 years old in good health. Each CDR3 is given without its conserved first and last residue.

v_gene: TRBV20-1; CDR3aa: SASRGGAGPDTQY
v_gene: TRBV20-1; CDR3aa: SARDRGLADYNEQF
v_gene: TRBV9; CDR3aa: ASSVGIAGGLNSDTQY
v_gene: TRBV14; CDR3aa: ASSQDPRAKEEQF
v_gene: TRBV5-1; CDR3aa: ASSLVLQLGETQY
v_gene: TRBV20-1; CDR3aa: SARKADGENIQY
v_gene: TRBV28; CDR3aa: ASSARQAANQPQH
v_gene: TRBV9; CDR3aa: ASSLPDTETQY
v_gene: TRBV5-1; CDR3aa: ASSSVGQSTGELF
v_gene: TRBV5-1; CDR3aa: ASSLESRPTDTQY
v_gene: TRBV11-3; CDR3aa: ASSPPTSPSYEQY